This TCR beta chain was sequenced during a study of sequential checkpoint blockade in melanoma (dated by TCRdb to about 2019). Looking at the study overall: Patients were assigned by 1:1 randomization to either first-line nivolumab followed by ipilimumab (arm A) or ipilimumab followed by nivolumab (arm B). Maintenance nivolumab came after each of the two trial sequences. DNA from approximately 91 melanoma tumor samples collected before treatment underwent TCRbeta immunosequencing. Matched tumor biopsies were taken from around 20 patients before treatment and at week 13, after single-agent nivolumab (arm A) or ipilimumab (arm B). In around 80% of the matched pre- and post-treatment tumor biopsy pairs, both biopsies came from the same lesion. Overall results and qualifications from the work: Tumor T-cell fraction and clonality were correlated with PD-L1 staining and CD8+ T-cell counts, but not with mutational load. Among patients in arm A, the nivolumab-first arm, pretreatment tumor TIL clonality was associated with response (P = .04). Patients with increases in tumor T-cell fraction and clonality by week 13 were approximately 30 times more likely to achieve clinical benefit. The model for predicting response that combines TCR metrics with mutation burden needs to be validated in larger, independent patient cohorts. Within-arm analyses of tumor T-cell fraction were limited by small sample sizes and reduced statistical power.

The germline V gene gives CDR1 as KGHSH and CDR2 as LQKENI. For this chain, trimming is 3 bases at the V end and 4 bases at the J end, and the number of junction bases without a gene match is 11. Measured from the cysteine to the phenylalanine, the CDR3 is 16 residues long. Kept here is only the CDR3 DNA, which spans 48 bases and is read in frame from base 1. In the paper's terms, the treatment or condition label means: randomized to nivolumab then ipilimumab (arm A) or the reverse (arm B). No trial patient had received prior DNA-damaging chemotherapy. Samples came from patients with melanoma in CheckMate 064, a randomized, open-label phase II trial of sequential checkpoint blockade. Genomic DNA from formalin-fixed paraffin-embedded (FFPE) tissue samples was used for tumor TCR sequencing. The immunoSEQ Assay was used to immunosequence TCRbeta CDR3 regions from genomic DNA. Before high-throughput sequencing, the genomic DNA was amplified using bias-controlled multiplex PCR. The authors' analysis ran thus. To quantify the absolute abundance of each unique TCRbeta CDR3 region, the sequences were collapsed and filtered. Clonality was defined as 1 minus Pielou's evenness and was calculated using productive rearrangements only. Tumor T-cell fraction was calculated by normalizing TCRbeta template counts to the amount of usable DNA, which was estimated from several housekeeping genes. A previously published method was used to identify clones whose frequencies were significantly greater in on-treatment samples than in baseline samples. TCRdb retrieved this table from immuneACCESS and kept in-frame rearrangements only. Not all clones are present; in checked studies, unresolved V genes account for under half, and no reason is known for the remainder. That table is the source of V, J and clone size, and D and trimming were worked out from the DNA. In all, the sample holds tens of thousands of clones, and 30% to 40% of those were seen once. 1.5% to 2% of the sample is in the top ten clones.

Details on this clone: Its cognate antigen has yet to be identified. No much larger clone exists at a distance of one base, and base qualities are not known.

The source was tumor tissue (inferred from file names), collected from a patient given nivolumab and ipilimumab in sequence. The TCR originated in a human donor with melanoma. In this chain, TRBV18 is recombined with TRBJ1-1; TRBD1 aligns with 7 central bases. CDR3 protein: CASSPSEGAGGTEAFF. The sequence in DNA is TGTGCCAGCTCACCGTCGGAGGGGGCCGGTGGCACTGAAGCTTTCTTT.